This passage covers 27 T cell receptor beta chains from one sample sequenced in a study of memory CD4+ T cells and cytomegalovirus serostatus. Here immunoSEQ multiplex PCR was the method, and the copy in TCRdb shows in-frame clones only, minus some. The sample has about 57,000 clones, 65% to 80% seen once. The sort gate was single viable CD3+CD4+CD8-CD45RO+ cells for memory CD4+ T cells. Sequencing used memory CD4+ T cells from blood. The source is an adult in good health and CMV-seronegative.

V usage is TRBV7-8 and J usage is TRBJ2-3; D possibly matches TRBD1 or TRBD2 (7 bases each). Trimming cost V 10 bases and J 5 bases, with 16 bases left between them. CDR3 length equals 13 residues. Germline V gene data show CDR1 as SGHVS and CDR2 as FQNEAQ. CDR3 in amino acids: CATNQGGGDTQYF. DNA for the CDR3: TGTGCCACCAATCAGGGGGGGGGAGATACGCAGTATTTT.

The rearrangement uses TRBV6-1 and TRBJ1-5; 10 bases fit TRBD1. With 4 bases clipped from V and 1 base from J, the junction kept 7 bases outside the gene matches. The CDR3 covers 17 residues. The V gene's germline CDR1 is MNHNS and CDR2 SASEGT. Written as DNA, the CDR3 is TGTGCCAGCAGTGCAACCCCGACAGGGGGCAGCAATCAGCCCCAGCATTTT. It yields the protein CASSATPTGGSNQPQHF.

This rearrangement joins TRBV10-1 to TRBJ2-1; TRBD2 matches 10 bases. Germline loops: CDR1 WNHNN, CDR2 SYGVQD (reference sequence). CDR3 length: 17 amino acids. The J segment lost 5 bases and the V segment lost 6 bases, leaving 13 bases of the junction unmatched. The CDR3 sequence is CASRIEEREGRNNEQFF. The CDR3 bases are TGCGCCAGCAGAATAGAGGAGCGGGAGGGCCGGAACAATGAGCAGTTCTTC.

The chain uses TRBV5-1 and TRBJ1-6; D may be TRBD1 (5 bases). CDR1 is SGHRS and CDR2 is YFSETQ in the germline V gene. V was shortened by 4 bases and J by 9 bases, with 20 bases between the two germline ends. The CDR3 consists of 16 residues. As DNA, the CDR3 is TGCGCCAGCAGCCCTGACAGCGGGTCGGGAGGTTCACCCCTCCACTTT. It encodes CASSPDSGSGGSPLHF.

This sequence joins TRBV6-1 and TRBJ1-2, with D hard to call. This CDR3 spans 13 amino acids. Germline lookup yields CDR1 MNHNS and CDR2 SASEGT. V was pared by 3 bases and J by 4 bases, with 9 bases between. CDR3: CASSDAQFYGYTF. CDR3 sequence (DNA): TGTGCCAGCAGTGATGCACAGTTCTATGGCTACACCTTC.

V gene TRBV15 combines with J gene TRBJ2-5, with a weak D call TRBD2 (6 bases). CDR3 length: 16 amino acids. CDR1 and CDR2 from the germline V gene are LNHNV and YYDKDF (reference sequence). With 1 base removed from V and 1 base from J, the gap between germline ends came to 13 bases. As DNA, the CDR3 is TGTGCCACCAGCAGAGGCGGGGCGGTGGGCCAAGAGACCCAGTACTTC. Residues: CATSRGGAVGQETQYF.

This clone was counted between two and nine times. V is TRBV2 and J is TRBJ2-5; weak D call: TRBD2 (5 bases). Trimming left V 7 bases short and J 5 bases short, with 14 bases between. Germline CDR1 and CDR2: SNHLY and FYNNEI. The CDR3 contains 13 residues. Here the CDR3 DNA reads TGTGCCAGCAATCCCGGGGTGGGGGAGACCCAGTACTTC. This codes for CASNPGVGETQYF.

This clone was seen once. The chain combines TRBV7-9 with TRBJ2-3; TRBD2 agrees at 9 bases. The length of the CDR3 is 14 residues. V was pared by 4 bases and J by 1 base, with 0 bases of the junction left unmatched. CDR1 and CDR2 from the germline V gene are SEHNR and FQNEAQ (reference sequence). The CDR3 coding sequence is TGTGCCAGCAGCTCTAGCGGGGGCACAGATACGCAGTATTTT. Protein: CASSSSGGTDTQYF.

This chain connects TRBV2 to TRBJ2-2; 10 positions agree with TRBD2. Germline loops: CDR1 SNHLY, CDR2 FYNNEI. The CDR3 is made up of 16 amino acids. Trimming removed 3 bases from V and 4 bases from J; junction bases left unmatched: 5. CDR3 region: CASSDQREGGTGELFF. As DNA, the CDR3 is TGTGCCAGCAGTGACCAGCGGGAGGGGGGCACCGGGGAGCTGTTTTTT.

The V gene is TRBV6-5, the J gene TRBJ2-5; 9 positions agree with TRBD1. V gave up 4 bases and J gave up 4 bases; unmatched junction bases: 4. CDR1 and CDR2 from the germline V gene are MNHEY and SVGAGI. The CDR3 spans 14 residues. The CDR3 bases are TGTGCCAGCAGTTCCGGGACAGGGATAGAGACCCAGTACTTC. Residues: CASSSGTGIETQYF.

V and J are TRBV6-6 and TRBJ2-5, with D possibly being TRBD1 or TRBD2 (5 bases each). The V gene's germline CDR1 is MNHNY and CDR2 SVGAGI (reference sequence). Trimming took off 5 bases at V and 5 bases at J, with 15 bases between the two ends. This CDR3 is 14 amino acids long. The CDR3 loop reads CASSPGARRETQYF. The CDR3 DNA reads as TGTGCCAGCAGTCCCGGGGCTCGGCGGGAGACCCAGTACTTC.

The chain carries TRBV5-1 and TRBJ1-4; D call uncertain. The V and J ends lost 2 bases and 3 bases respectively, with 17 bases between them. Germline assignment: CDR1 SGHRS and CDR2 YFSETQ. The CDR3 covers 17 residues. CDR3 DNA: TGCGCCAGCAGCTTAGCCCAGACATCCGTCCCTAATGAAAAACTGTTTTTT. As protein: CASSLAQTSVPNEKLFF.

The V call is TRBV6-6, the J call TRBJ1-3; D gene unclear. This CDR3 spans 12 amino acids. V lost 8 bases and J 0 bases, leaving 5 bases between the germline ends. CDR1 and CDR2 (germline): MNHNY, SVGAGI (reference sequence). CDR3 in DNA: TGTGCCAGCGGGGACTCTGGAAACACCATATATTTT. Protein sequence: CASGDSGNTIYF.

The V gene is TRBV2, the J gene TRBJ2-1; D is undetermined. The CDR3 has 12 amino acids. Trimming shortened V by 7 bases and J by 4 bases, and 8 bases separated the two germline ends. The germline V gene encodes CDR1 SNHLY and CDR2 FYNNEI. The CDR3 here is CASILTYNEQFF. The CDR3 DNA follows: TGTGCCAGCATACTTACATACAATGAGCAGTTCTTC.

The rearrangement links TRBV28 to TRBJ1-2; D uncertain. The CDR3 runs 18 residues. The ends were cut back, 3 bases at V and 0 bases at J, with 20 bases in the middle. Germline CDR1 MDHEN, CDR2 SYDVKM. CDR3 sequence (DNA): TGTGCCAGCAGTTTCCCTGACCCTATCTACCGAGCTAACTATGGCTACACCTTC. This encodes CASSFPDPIYRANYGYTF.

The chain carries TRBV28 and TRBJ2-4; 9 nucleotides agree with TRBD2. The CDR3 covers 18 residues. Losses at the gene ends were 5 bases for V and 3 bases for J; bases not matched to a gene: 14. Germline V lookup: CDR1 MDHEN, CDR2 SYDVKM. The CDR3 loop is CASSPRWGSGSGKNIQYF. The CDR3, as DNA: TGTGCCAGCAGTCCCCGATGGGGTAGCGGGAGTGGCAAAAACATTCAGTACTTC.

Ten or more counts support this clone. The rearrangement links TRBV2 to TRBJ1-2; a possible D gene is TRBD1 (5 bases). The germline CDR1 and CDR2 sequences are SNHLY and FYNNEI. V lost 2 bases and J lost 4, with 17 bases in between. The CDR3 extends over 16 amino acids. This CDR3 is CASSESARGRVYGYTF. The CDR3 region has the DNA TGTGCCAGCAGTGAATCAGCAAGGGGCAGGGTCTATGGCTACACCTTC.

The J gene is TRBJ1-5, the V gene TRBV1; TRBD1 reflects the table's D call only, with no check against the DNA. TRBV1 is labeled a pseudogene. This CDR3 has 15 residues. The CDR3 region is CTSSSGQKGNQPQHF. The CDR3 nucleotides read TGCACCAGCAGCTCGGGACAGAAAGGCAATCAGCCCCAGCATTTT.

The chain uses TRBV6-5 and TRBJ2-2, with 8 nucleotides matching TRBD1. J lost 1 base, V lost 6 bases, and 7 bases had no gene match. Per germline, CDR1 MNHEY and CDR2 SVGAGI. The CDR3 is made up of 16 amino acids. CDR3 in amino acids: CASRYTGGKNTGELFF. Here the CDR3 DNA reads TGTGCCAGCAGATACACAGGGGGGAAGAACACCGGGGAGCTGTTTTTT.

J is TRBJ1-2 and V is TRBV27, with a weak D call TRBD1 (5 bases). V lost 2 bases, J lost 7 bases, and 11 bases lay in between. This CDR3 is 13 amino acids long. Germline-derived CDR1 and CDR2 are MNHEY and SMNVEV (reference sequence). DNA for the CDR3: TGTGCCAGCAGTTTACGGCAGGGTGGTGGCTACACCTTC. Protein product: CASSLRQGGGYTF.

This chain joins TRBV7-2 and TRBJ1-1; D possibly corresponds to TRBD1 (5 bases). Trimming left V 2 bases short and J 4 bases short, with 11 bases between. The germline gives CDR1 SGHTA, CDR2 FQGNSA. The CDR3 is made up of 14 amino acids. CDR3 sequence reads: CASSLFAGSTEAFF. CDR3 nucleotides: TGTGCCAGCAGCTTATTCGCAGGGAGCACTGAAGCTTTCTTT.

J is TRBJ1-4 and V is TRBV28; tentative D call: TRBD1 (6 bases). The V end lost 4 bases, the J end lost 8 bases, and 11 bases lay between the germline ends. Germline lookup yields CDR1 MDHEN and CDR2 SYDVKM. CDR3 length equals 13 residues. The CDR3 loop reads CASSSPGAEKLFF. The CDR3 bases are TGTGCCAGCAGTTCCCCAGGGGCAGAAAAACTGTTTTTT.

This clone has a handful of counts. The V call is TRBV2, the J call TRBJ2-2, with TRBD2 identical over 7 bases. The CDR3 is 14 residues long. Germline V CDR1 and CDR2: SNHLY, FYNNEI. After removal of 7 bases from V and 0 bases from J, the junction contained 2 bases not matched to a gene. DNA for the CDR3: TGTGCCAGCATGCGGGAGCCGAACACCGGGGAGCTGTTTTTT. Amino acids: CASMREPNTGELFF.

The chain combines TRBV11-2 with TRBJ2-1, with unresolved D. The CDR3 is 12 residues long. Trimming cost V 1 base and J 7 bases, with 5 bases left between them. Per germline, CDR1 SGHAT and CDR2 FQNNGV. This CDR3 is CASSLVRNEQFF. CDR3 bases: TGTGCCAGCAGCTTAGTGAGAAATGAGCAGTTCTTC.

This rearrangement joins TRBV5-1 to TRBJ2-1; 15 bases map to TRBD2. V dropped 0 bases and J dropped 6; count of bases not matched to a gene: 16. Germline V lookup: CDR1 SGHRS, CDR2 YFSETQ. This CDR3 has 21 residues. Written as DNA, the CDR3 is TGCGCCAGCAGCTTGGGACCTTGGACTAGCGGGAGGGCCCCGGGGGGCAATGAGCAGTTCTTC. This translates into CASSLGPWTSGRAPGGNEQFF.

This clone turned up a few times. The V gene is TRBV7-8, the J gene TRBJ2-1; possibly TRBD2 for D (6 bases). CDR1 SGHVS and CDR2 FQNEAQ come from the germline V gene. Trimming shortened V by 5 bases and J by 4 bases, and 9 bases separated the two germline ends. There are 13 residues in the CDR3. The DNA of the CDR3 is TGTGCCAGCAGCGGAGGGGCTTACAATGAGCAGTTCTTC. Its protein product is CASSGGAYNEQFF. Based on the CDR3 plus reference TRBV7-8 and TRBJ2-1, the full variable domain is GAGVSQSPRYKVAKRGQDVALRCDPISGHVSLFWYQQALGQGPEFLTYFQNEAQLDKSGLPSDRFFAERPEGSVSTLKIQRTQQEDSAVYLCASSGGAYNEQFFGPGTRLTVL.

J is TRBJ2-3 and V is TRBV4-2, with TRBD2 matching 8 bases. Germline V lookup: CDR1 LGHNA, CDR2 YNFKEQ. Trimming at V came to 1 base and at J to 4 bases, leaving 10 bases not matched to a gene. The CDR3 length is 17 residues. The CDR3 DNA is TGTGCCAGCAGCCAAGGGACCCGGGGGGGCTTTGCAGATACGCAGTATTTT. It is translated as CASSQGTRGGFADTQYF.